The TCR beta chain under discussion was sequenced for a study of cytomegalovirus exposure and HLA in healthy donors (dated by TCRdb to the late 2010s). At the level of the whole study: According to a later analysis, one platform produced both the approximately 110 validation repertoires and the roughly 650 repertoires of the first cohort. The study was designed to test whether signatures of past pathogen exposure could be identified by cataloging public T cell receptors. Besides the first cohort of 666 subjects, a separate validation cohort made up of 120 or so different subjects was used. The study combined high-throughput TCR immunosequencing, statistical association of individual TCRs with disease status, and machine learning to predict cytomegalovirus infection status.

The donors were included in the validation cohort of around 120 subjects, a group kept apart from the roughly 700-subject first cohort. CDR1 and CDR2 are drawn from the germline V gene: SNHLY, FYNNEI. V loses 7 bases of germline sequence and J loses 6 bases, and the interval between the two ends is 13 bases. Including the terminal cysteine and phenylalanine, the CDR3 comprises 12 residues. The kept DNA is CDR3 alone, 36 bases in frame from the first base. Broad study findings and their caveats: It was suggested by the authors that the approach could potentially be generalized to other disease states and immunological phenotypes. A later analysis had no HLA typing for the validation cohort, so co-occurrence there was scored across all 110 or so repertoires. The classifier was reported to diagnose cytomegalovirus status with high specificity and sensitivity in both the original and validation cohorts. In vitro tests confirmed that a few of the cytomegalovirus-associated TCR beta chains recognize cytomegalovirus antigens. Most TCR sequences were seen in very few donors, while some public TCRs were found in many individuals. In a later analysis, TCRs clustered in the first cohort were found to also tend to co-occur in the roughly 120 validation repertoires, with 85% to 95% of cluster scores above 0. The study gave a list of roughly 150 TCR beta chains associated with cytomegalovirus.

The library came from the immunoSEQ multiplex PCR assay. The original pipeline was this. To diagnose cytomegalovirus status from the catalog of TCR beta chain sequences, a statistical classification framework was built. TCRdb carries this immuneACCESS record with in-frame sequences only. Its versions omit some clonotypes, under half of them owing to an unresolved V gene in the studies checked, with the rest unexplained. That table furnishes V, J and clone size, whereas the DNA furnished D and trimming. This sample holds fewer than 150,000 clones; 88% were observed only once. The ten largest clones represent more than 1.5% of the sample. Remarks on this clone: Its antigen specificity is not known. No per-base quality is available; no much larger clone lies one base away.

The TCR originated in a young man in good health and CMV-seronegative. The specimen sequenced was PBMCs. The chain couples TRBV2 to TRBJ2-7; confidence is insufficient to name the D gene. The DNA sequence is as follows: TGTGCCAGCACTCACCCCAGTGGCGAGCAGTACTTC. The encoded protein is CASTHPSGEQYF.